These 17 T cell receptor beta chains share one sample of origin, sequenced in a study of blood T cell repertoires in COVID-19. TCRdb's copy holds only in-frame clones and misses some; the assay was immunoSEQ multiplex PCR. This sample has tens of thousands of clones; about 83% occur once, and the top ten carry approximately 9.1%. The sequencing input was peripheral blood. These receptors came from a human donor in a cohort sampled during active COVID-19.

This rearrangement joins TRBV7-9 to TRBJ2-2; no clear D. The CDR3 sequence is 16 residues long. Trimming pared 5 bases from V and 4 bases from J, leaving 17 bases between. Germline-derived CDR1 and CDR2 are SEHNR and FQNEAQ (reference sequence). The CDR3 loop reads CASSLTMGRSTGELFF. CDR3 bases: TGTGCCAGCAGCCTCACGATGGGCCGATCCACCGGGGAGCTGTTTTTT.

V is TRBV3-1 (or the pseudogene TRBV3-2) and J is TRBJ2-7; tentative D call: TRBD1 (5 bases). V dropped 4 bases and J dropped 4 bases, with 17 bases sitting between them. The CDR3 runs 15 residues. Germline CDR1 and CDR2: LGHDT and YNNKEL (reference sequence). The CDR3 DNA reads TGTGCCAGCAGCCGTTTGGGCAGGGCGGCTTACGAGCAGTACTTC. It is translated as CASSRLGRAAYEQYF.

The chain recombines TRBV7-9 with TRBJ2-7; possibly TRBD2 for D (5 bases). This CDR3 has 16 amino acids. The V and J ends lost 2 bases and 1 base respectively, with 15 bases between them. From germline, CDR1 is SEHNR and CDR2 FQNEAQ (reference sequence). CDR3: CASSLIPTRESYEQYF. The CDR3 DNA is TGTGCCAGCAGCTTAATCCCAACTAGGGAGTCCTACGAGCAGTACTTC.

The chain recombines TRBV27 with TRBJ1-2; TRBD1 matches 7 bases. The junction had 11 bases not matched to a gene; V was cut back by 3 bases and J by 7 bases. CDR3 size: 15 residues. The germline CDR1 and CDR2 sequences are MNHEY and SMNVEV (reference sequence). Here the CDR3 DNA reads TGTGCCAGCAGTTTCGCCCCAGGGACAGAGGCTGGCTACACCTTC. Its translation: CASSFAPGTEAGYTF.

The rearrangement links TRBV2 to TRBJ2-7; TRBD1 agrees at 10 bases. Per the germline V gene, CDR1 is SNHLY and CDR2 is FYNNEI. The CDR3 length is 15 residues. The V and J ends lost 6 bases and 5 bases, in that order; junction bases with no gene match: 10. CDR3: CASSEKTGGFHEQYF. The CDR3 DNA sequence: TGTGCCAGCAGCGAAAAGACAGGGGGCTTCCACGAGCAGTACTTC. Drawing the rest from reference TRBV2 and TRBJ2-7, the complete variable domain is EPEVTQTPSHQVTQMGQEVILRCVPISNHLYFYWYRQILGQKVEFLVSFYNNEISEKSEIFDDQFSVERPDGSNFTLKIRSTKLEDSAMYFCASSEKTGGFHEQYFGPGTRLTVT.

This clone has just one count. This chain joins TRBV29-1 and TRBJ1-1, with D perhaps matching TRBD1 (6 bases). CDR3 size: 13 residues. The V and J ends lost 2 bases and 5 bases respectively, with 12 bases between them. Germline-derived CDR1 and CDR2 are SQVTM and ANQGSEA. CDR3 coding DNA: TGCAGCGTTGAAATTGGGCAGGGGACTGAAGCTTTCTTT. Its translation is CSVEIGQGTEAFF.

The V call is TRBV6-5, the J call TRBJ1-1; D unresolved. CDR1 and CDR2 from the germline V gene are MNHEY and SVGAGI. Trimming cost V 5 bases and J 1 base, with 14 bases left between them. The CDR3 extends over 15 amino acids. This CDR3 is CASSLRPGTNTEAFF. The CDR3 nucleotides read TGTGCCAGCAGTCTAAGACCGGGAACGAACACTGAAGCTTTCTTT.

The V and J genes are TRBV6-6 and TRBJ2-7; D is possibly TRBD2 (5 bases). V dropped 4 bases and J dropped 2 bases, with 15 bases sitting between them. Germline CDR1 reads MNHNY; CDR2 reads SVGAGI (reference sequence). There are 15 residues in the CDR3. CDR3 bases: TGTGCCAGCAGTTCCCAGTCAGCGGCCCCCTACGAGCAGTACTTC. It translates to CASSSQSAAPYEQYF.

The chain carries TRBV7-6 and TRBJ1-4, with TRBD1 as a possible D gene (6 bases). This CDR3 comprises 14 residues. Trimming removed 5 bases from V and 3 bases from J, with 10 bases in between. Germline V lookup: CDR1 SGHVS, CDR2 FNYEAQ. The CDR3 DNA reads as TGTGCCAGCAGCGTACAGGGCTCTAATGAAAAACTGTTTTTT. Translated: CASSVQGSNEKLFF.

The gene calls are TRBV5-5 and TRBJ2-7; 9 nucleotides align to TRBD2. CDR1 is SGHKS and CDR2 is YYEKEE in the germline V gene (reference sequence). Trimming took 4 bases from V and 2 from J; bases not matched to a gene: 10. The length of the CDR3 is 16 residues. The CDR3 reads CASSLEGGRAAYEQYF. The CDR3 DNA sequence: TGTGCCAGCAGCCTGGAGGGCGGGAGGGCCGCCTACGAGCAGTACTTC.

The genes are TRBV11-2 and TRBJ2-3, with 11 bases identical to TRBD2. Unmatched junction bases numbered 6, after V lost 4 bases and J lost 6 bases. In germline, CDR1 is SGHAT, CDR2 FQNNGV. The CDR3 extends over 15 amino acids. CDR3 sequence: CASSSGTSGVDTQYF. The CDR3 region has the DNA TGTGCCAGCAGCTCCGGGACTAGCGGTGTGGATACGCAGTATTTT.

The chain employs TRBV18 and TRBJ2-6, with D uncertain. Trimming stripped 6 bases from V and 0 bases from J, with 9 bases between. The CDR3 extends over 15 amino acids. Germline V lookup: CDR1 KGHSH, CDR2 LQKENI. The CDR3 DNA sequence: TGTGCCAGCTCCCCAGCCAGCTCTGGGGCCAACGTCCTGACTTTC. Protein: CASSPASSGANVLTF.

This clone was found once. This chain uses TRBV7-6 with TRBJ1-5; 7 bases are a match to TRBD1. Germline trimming cut 3 bases from V and 0 bases from J; bases unmatched to any gene: 14. CDR1 and CDR2 from the germline V gene are SGHVS and FNYEAQ. The CDR3 is 19 amino acids. The CDR3 region is CASSFVTGTVCYSNQPQHF. As DNA, the CDR3 is TGTGCCAGCAGCTTTGTAACCGGGACAGTATGTTATAGCAATCAGCCCCAGCATTTT.

This clone appeared once. CDR3 in amino acids: CASSLRGRGVNQPQHF. CDR3 bases: TGTGCCAGCAGTTTAAGGGGACGGGGGGTTAATCAGCCCCAGCATTTT. This sequence joins TRBV28 and TRBJ1-5, with D maybe TRBD1 (5 bases). Trimming cost V 2 bases and J 4 bases, with 15 bases left between them. Germline V gene data show CDR1 as MDHEN and CDR2 as SYDVKM. This CDR3 comprises 16 residues.

The chain couples TRBV19 to TRBJ1-3; 11 bases line up with TRBD1. The CDR3 totals 15 residues. The V gene's germline CDR1 is LNHDA and CDR2 SQIVND (reference sequence). The trim removed 4 bases at V and 8 bases at J, leaving 7 bases unmatched. Here the CDR3 DNA reads TGTGCCAGTAGTAATCCGGGACAGGGGGGCTACACCATATATTTT. It specifies CASSNPGQGGYTIYF.

This chain links TRBV6-6 with TRBJ2-2, with 10 bases lining up with TRBD1. Per the germline V gene, CDR1 is MNHNY and CDR2 is SVGAGI (reference sequence). Losses at the gene ends were 5 bases for V and 0 bases for J; bases not matched to a gene: 9. The CDR3 has 18 amino acids. The CDR3 loop reads CASSPPTGGFANTGELFF. The CDR3 bases are TGTGCCAGCAGTCCCCCGACAGGGGGCTTCGCGAACACCGGGGAGCTGTTTTTT.

This rearrangement joins TRBV27 to TRBJ2-7; D not resolved. With 0 bases removed from V and 0 bases from J, the gap between germline ends came to 12 bases. The germline CDR1 and CDR2 sequences are MNHEY and SMNVEV (reference sequence). This CDR3 region has 16 residues. The DNA for the CDR3 is TGTGCCAGCAGTTTATCGCCAGCGTCGAGCTCCTACGAGCAGTACTTC. This encodes CASSLSPASSSYEQYF.